What follows are 25 T cell receptor beta chains derived from one specimen sequenced in a study of T-cell reconstitution after alpha-beta-depleted transplantation in children. Preparing the TCRbeta library involved the use of unique molecular identifiers. TCRdb fed the PCR reads into MiXCR, producing one record per CDR3 protein. The sample lists about 200,000 distinct CDR3 sequences; less than 15% were seen once. This specimen consisted of PBMCs from the stem cell graft donor, obtained from the stem cell graft. All receptors come from a human donor who donated a stem cell graft to a child with acute lymphoblastic leukemia.

Ten or more counts support this clonotype. The rearrangement links TRBV5-1 to TRBJ2-6; D is uncertain. Germline V gene sequence: CDR1 SGHRS, CDR2 YFSETQ. Trimming pared 0 bases from V and 1 base from J, leaving 14 bases between. The CDR3 length is 18 residues. The CDR3 loop is CASSLGSDLLSGANVLTF. The CDR3 bases are TGCGCCAGCAGCTTGGGCTCCGACCTTCTTTCTGGGGCCAACGTCCTGACTTTC.

This clonotype was counted many times. This sequence joins TRBV12-3 or TRBV12-4 and TRBJ1-1; TRBD1 matches at 7 bases. This CDR3 is built from 11 residues. The ends lost 6 bases at V and 8 bases at J; junction bases unmatched: 3. The CDR3 is CASSAGGEAFF. The CDR3 DNA sequence: TGTGCCAGCAGCGCAGGGGGGGAAGCTTTCTTT.

The chain has TRBV11-2 and TRBJ2-7; a possible D gene is TRBD1 (6 bases). The germline CDR1 and CDR2 sequences are SGHAT and FQNNGV. There are 13 residues in the CDR3. Trimming pared 2 bases from V and 5 bases from J, leaving 10 bases between. CDR3: CASSLNRDDEQYF. Written as DNA, the CDR3 is TGTGCCAGCAGCTTAAACAGGGACGACGAGCAGTACTTC.

This clonotype appeared many times. The rearrangement joins TRBV19 to TRBJ2-5, with 8 nucleotides matching TRBD1. CDR3 length: 13 residues. J gave up 5 bases and V 7 bases, and 6 bases lay outside the gene matches. Germline-derived CDR1 and CDR2 are LNHDA and SQIVND (reference sequence). The CDR3 here is CASNGQGGETQYF. The CDR3 nucleotides are TGTGCCAGTAACGGACAGGGTGGCGAGACCCAGTACTTC.

This clonotype was counted between two and nine times. V is TRBV12-3 or TRBV12-4 and J is TRBJ2-1; the match to TRBD1 covers 9 bases. J lost 5 bases, V lost 4 bases, and 3 bases had no gene match. The CDR3 spans 14 residues. CDR3 in DNA: TGTGCCAGCAGTTCGGGACAGGGAAACAATGAGCAGTTCTTC. Translation gives CASSSGQGNNEQFF.

The sample holds many counts of this clonotype. J is TRBJ1-1 and V is TRBV4-2; D might be TRBD1 (5 bases). The CDR3 is 15 amino acids. Trimming shortened V by 2 bases and J by 2 bases, and 12 bases separated the two germline ends. Germline V gene lookup returns CDR1 LGHNA and CDR2 YNFKEQ. The CDR3 coding sequence is TGTGCCAGCAGCCAATCCGGGGCAGGTAACACTGAAGCTTTCTTT. It codes for CASSQSGAGNTEAFF.

Turning to this clonotype: This may be a read error: a much more frequent sequence differs by one nucleotide. J is TRBJ2-4 and V is TRBV20-1, with 9 bases identical to TRBD1. The germline CDR1 and CDR2 sequences are DFQATT and SNEGSKA (reference sequence). The CDR3 loop spans 16 amino acids. V was clipped by 8 bases and J by 3 bases; unmatched bases: 14. The CDR3 here is CSLGTGPRKCKNIQYF. Written as DNA, the CDR3 is TGCAGTTTGGGGACAGGGCCTCGAAAGTGCAAAAACATTCAGTACTTC.

A few counts support this clonotype. This chain joins TRBV5-1 and TRBJ2-1, with D possibly matching TRBD2 (6 bases). With 5 bases removed from V and 12 bases from J, the gap between germline ends came to 15 bases. The CDR3 loop spans 12 amino acids. In germline, CDR1 is SGHRS, CDR2 YFSETQ. Here the CDR3 reads CASSLRDSRQFF. The CDR3, as DNA: TGCGCCAGCAGTCTAAGGGACTCGCGGCAGTTCTTC.

This clonotype was found many times. The chain is built from TRBV4-1 and TRBJ2-2; 10 bases map to TRBD2. CDR1 MGHRA and CDR2 YSYEKL come from the germline V gene. The CDR3 is made up of 20 amino acids. J gave up 4 bases and V 6 bases, and 20 bases lay outside the gene matches. CDR3 residues: CASSPSGLAGADLFTGELFF. The CDR3 region has the DNA TGCGCCAGCAGTCCCTCGGGGCTAGCGGGAGCGGATTTATTCACCGGGGAGCTGTTTTTT.

In this sample, this clonotype turned up many times. The V call is TRBV30, the J call TRBJ1-2; 8 nucleotides agree with TRBD1. This CDR3 has 13 amino acids. V was pared by 2 bases and J by 4 bases, with 3 bases of the junction left unmatched. Germline-derived CDR1 and CDR2 are GTSNPN and SVGIG (reference sequence). This CDR3 reads CAWSMGQAYGYTF. The CDR3 bases are TGTGCCTGGAGTATGGGACAGGCCTATGGCTACACCTTC.

This clonotype was seen many times. The chain is built from TRBV7-2 and TRBJ2-3, with 7 nucleotides matching TRBD2. This CDR3 contains 13 residues. Per germline, CDR1 SGHTA and CDR2 FQGNSA. The J segment lost 6 bases and the V segment lost 3 bases, leaving 3 bases of the junction unmatched. The CDR3 nucleotides read TGTGCCAGCAGCTTTCAGGGAGGGGATACGCAGTATTTT. The encoded protein is CASSFQGGDTQYF.

This clonotype was seen a few times. The gene calls are TRBV29-1 and TRBJ1-2; TRBD1 might be the D (5 bases). Germline assignment: CDR1 SQVTM and CDR2 ANQGSEA. Trimming shortened V by 4 bases and J by 3 bases, and 6 bases separated the two germline ends. The CDR3 covers 11 residues. This chain's CDR3 is CSVAGDYGYTF. The CDR3 DNA is TGCAGCGTTGCGGGGGACTATGGCTACACCTTC.

This clonotype has more than one count but fewer than ten. The rearrangement links TRBV29-1 to TRBJ2-1; D uncertain. The CDR3 has 11 residues. From germline, CDR1 is SQVTM and CDR2 ANQGSEA. The germline V and J ends were trimmed by 4 bases and 6 bases, with 7 bases remaining between them. CDR3 nucleotide sequence: TGCAGCGTTGTCTCGGTCAATGAGCAGTTCTTC. It is translated as CSVVSVNEQFF.

This clonotype was seen at least ten times. The chain recombines TRBV7-6 with TRBJ2-5; D is perhaps TRBD2 (6 bases). Germline V gene data show CDR1 as SGHVS and CDR2 as FNYEAQ. V was pared by 3 bases and J by 4 bases, with 18 bases between. CDR3 length equals 16 residues. CDR3: CASSLEEWGGGETQYF. The CDR3 DNA is TGTGCCAGCAGCTTGGAGGAATGGGGAGGTGGAGAGACCCAGTACTTC.

The table lists this clonotype with many counts. The rearrangement links TRBV6-1 to TRBJ1-2; possibly TRBD1 for D (6 bases). CDR3 length: 15 residues. Germline V CDR1 and CDR2: MNHNS, SASEGT. The V gene lost 7 bases and the J gene lost 4 bases, with 19 bases spanning the gap. The CDR3 DNA reads TGTGCCAGCACCACACCCTCAGGGGCCCTCTATGGCTACACCTTC. Its protein is CASTTPSGALYGYTF.

This clonotype was seen repeatedly, ten times or more. This chain connects TRBV6-2 or TRBV6-3 to TRBJ1-3; the D gene is possibly TRBD1 (5 bases). The germline V gene encodes CDR1 MNHEY and CDR2 SVGEGT. V lost 11 bases, J lost 4 bases, and 21 bases lay in between. The CDR3 contains 15 residues. CDR3: CACEGAESKGNTIYF. The CDR3 DNA follows: TGTGCCTGTGAAGGGGCAGAATCTAAAGGAAACACCATATATTTT.

Ten or more counts support this clonotype. The rearrangement links TRBV5-1 to TRBJ2-1; tentatively, D is TRBD2 (6 bases). Germline loops: CDR1 SGHRS, CDR2 YFSETQ. Trimming took 6 bases from V and 6 from J, leaving 13 bases between them. The CDR3 length is 13 residues. In DNA, the CDR3 is TGCGCCAGCACCGACCCCGGGGGCAATGAGCAGTTCTTC. Translation gives CASTDPGGNEQFF. Complete variable domain (other parts from reference TRBV5-1 and TRBJ2-1): KAGVTQTPRYLIKTRGQQVTLSCSPISGHRSVSWYQQTPGQGLQFLFEYFSETQRNKGNFPGRFSGRQFSNSRSEMNVSTLELGDSALYLCASTDPGGNEQFFGPGTRLTVL.

This clonotype came up many times. V usage is TRBV10-3 and J usage is TRBJ1-2; D gene ambiguous. V dropped 3 bases and J dropped 4 bases, with 6 bases sitting between them. The length of the CDR3 is 12 residues. CDR1 and CDR2 (germline): ENHRY, SYGVKD. CDR3 region: CAISDNSYGYTF. As DNA, the CDR3 is TGTGCCATCAGTGACAATTCCTATGGCTACACCTTC.

This clonotype was seen at least ten times. The chain links TRBV5-1 to TRBJ2-3; 7 nucleotides match TRBD1. Germline CDR1 SGHRS, CDR2 YFSETQ. V gave up 0 bases and J gave up 6 bases; unmatched junction bases: 4. The CDR3 loop spans 14 amino acids. The CDR3 DNA reads TGCGCCAGCAGCTTGGAGGGGGCGCATGATACGCAGTATTTT. Translation: CASSLEGAHDTQYF.

Many counts were recorded for this clonotype. The chain is built from TRBV5-1 and TRBJ1-5, with a possible D match to TRBD1 (6 bases). Germline V gene data show CDR1 as SGHRS and CDR2 as YFSETQ. The CDR3 runs to 14 residues. Trimming cost V 0 bases and J 5 bases, with 9 bases left between them. CDR3 sequence reads: CASSLVGGHQPQHF. CDR3 nucleotide sequence: TGCGCCAGCAGCTTGGTCGGGGGGCATCAGCCCCAGCATTTT. The whole variable domain, remainder taken from reference TRBV5-1 and TRBJ1-5, is KAGVTQTPRYLIKTRGQQVTLSCSPISGHRSVSWYQQTPGQGLQFLFEYFSETQRNKGNFPGRFSGRQFSNSRSEMNVSTLELGDSALYLCASSLVGGHQPQHFGDGTRLSIL.

This clonotype was recorded a few times. This chain connects TRBV5-1 to TRBJ1-1, with TRBD1 matching over 9 bases. J lost 1 base, V lost 0 bases, and 7 bases had no gene match. Germline V gene sequence: CDR1 SGHRS, CDR2 YFSETQ. This CDR3 has 17 residues. This chain's CDR3 is CASSLDGTGTTNTEAFF. The CDR3 DNA sequence: TGCGCCAGCAGCTTGGATGGGACAGGGACGACGAACACTGAAGCTTTCTTT.

Only a few counts were recorded for this clonotype. This chain uses TRBV5-4 with TRBJ2-1; TRBD2 aligns across 14 bases. V lost 5 bases and J lost 6; bases outside the gene matches: 7. This CDR3 spans 16 amino acids. Germline V gives CDR1 SGHNT, CDR2 YYREEE (reference sequence). CDR3 nucleotide sequence: TGTGCCAGCAGTCCAGGACTAGCGGGAGGTCTCAATGAGCAGTTCTTC. Translated: CASSPGLAGGLNEQFF.

This clonotype was counted many times. CDR3 nucleotides: TGCAGCGTTTATCCTCGGACTAGCCCGGACGAGCAGTACTTC. The encoded protein is CSVYPRTSPDEQYF. J is TRBJ2-7 and V is TRBV29-1; 8 positions agree with TRBD2. CDR1 and CDR2 from the germline V gene are SQVTM and ANQGSEA. V was pared by 5 bases and J by 5 bases, with 11 bases of the junction left unmatched. This CDR3 spans 14 amino acids.

This clonotype was observed many times. This sequence joins TRBV5-1 and TRBJ1-2; D is ambiguous. CDR1 is SGHRS and CDR2 is YFSETQ in the germline V gene. CDR3 length: 14 residues. Trimming cost V 2 bases and J 2 bases, with 10 bases left between them. The CDR3 loop reads CASSFQSANYGYTF. CDR3 coding DNA: TGCGCCAGCAGCTTTCAGTCGGCGAACTATGGCTACACCTTC.

This clonotype was found many times. This sequence joins TRBV20-1 and TRBJ1-2; 7 bases are shared with TRBD1. Trimming removed 3 bases from V and 0 bases from J; junction bases left unmatched: 13. Germline V lookup: CDR1 DFQATT, CDR2 SNEGSKA (reference sequence). This CDR3 is 17 amino acids long. The CDR3 protein is CSASPRGRGRSNYGYTF. The CDR3 DNA reads TGCAGTGCTAGCCCGAGGGGGCGCGGGAGGTCTAACTATGGCTACACCTTC.